Listed below are T cell receptor beta chains from one sample, sequenced in a study of shared clonotypes between healthy human individuals. Clones were sequenced by immunoSEQ multiplex PCR, and TCRdb holds only the in-frame ones, with some missing. The sample records over a million clones, roughly 80% being singletons. The sequenced sample was memory CD4+ T cells sorted from blood. These TCRs come from a man between 18 and 35 years old in good health. CDR3s include the opening cysteine and the closing phenylalanine or tryptophan. D genes are given only for firm matches. Clone size is not always given. Where it is, it says once, few, many or a class for expanded clones.

TRBV30	.	.	TRBJ1-1	TGTGCCTGGAGTTCCACAGGCGCTGAAGCTTTCTTT	CAWSSTGAEAFF
TRBV5-4	.	TRBD1	TRBJ1-2	TGTGCCAGCAGCAACGGACAGGGCTATGGCTACACCTTC	CASSNGQGYGYTF
TRBV14	many	TRBD2	TRBJ2-5	TGTGCCAGCAGTAGGACTAGCGGGAGGGAAGAGACCCAGTACTTC	CASSRTSGREETQYF
TRBV2	.	.	TRBJ1-1	TGTGCCAGCAGCGGTACTTTGGACAGTCAGGGAGGAGGGCAAACTGAAGCTTTCTTT	CASSGTLDSQGGGQTEAFF
TRBV28	.	TRBD2	TRBJ2-7	TGTGCCAGCGTCGGGGGGGCGCGTCTCGAGCAGTACTTC	CASVGGARLEQYF
TRBV19	.	.	TRBJ1-5	TGTGCCAGTAGTATAGCGTCGCGGGGGTTTTTGAGTCAGCCCCAGCATTTT	CASSIASRGFLSQPQHF
TRBV29-1	.	.	TRBJ2-7	TGCAGCGTTGATGGGCAGAAAGCCTACGAGCAGTACTTC	CSVDGQKAYEQYF
TRBV12-5	.	.	TRBJ1-3	TGTGCTGCGCGGACAGTTTCTGGAAACACCATATATTTT	CAARTVSGNTIYF
TRBV11-2	few	.	TRBJ1-1	TGTGCCAGCAGCTTAGGGTATTTGAACACTGAAGCTTTCTTT	CASSLGYLNTEAFF
TRBV30	.	TRBD1	TRBJ1-3	TGTGCCTGGAGTGTACCGGGAGGGGGCGGTGGAAACACCATATATTTT	CAWSVPGGGGGNTIYF
TRBV5-5	.	.	TRBJ2-7	TGTGCCAGCAGCTCGGCCTTAGCGCTCTACGAGCAGTACTTC	CASSSALALYEQYF
TRBV6-6	.	.	TRBJ1-4	TGTGCCAGCAGTTACTCGATAGCCCGGGGAAAACTGTTTTTT	CASSYSIARGKLFF
TRBV4-1	few	.	TRBJ2-7	TGCGCCAGCAGCCAACCGGGAAAGACCTACGAGCAGTACTTC	CASSQPGKTYEQYF
TRBV7-3	.	TRBD1	TRBJ2-5	TGTGCCAGCAGCTTTGGCAGGGGGGAGACCCAGTACTTC	CASSFGRGETQYF
TRBV7-9	.	.	TRBJ1-4	TGTGCCAGCAGCTTATATCGAGACACGGATGAAAAACTGTTTTTT	CASSLYRDTDEKLFF
TRBV11-2	.	TRBD1	TRBJ1-6	TGTGCCAGCAGCTTAGGCGGGACAGGGGTCAATTCACCCCTCCACTTT	CASSLGGTGVNSPLHF
TRBV5-1	.	.	TRBJ2-1	TGCGCCAGCAATACGGCGTATGGTGAGCAGTTCTTC	CASNTAYGEQFF
TRBV19	few	.	TRBJ1-3	TGTGCCAGTATGGTGTCAGCTGGAAACACCATATATTTT	CASMVSAGNTIYF
TRBV5-1	.	.	TRBJ2-6	TGCGCCAGCAGAATTACCGGGCACGCATACTCTGGGGCCAACGTCCTGACTTTC	CASRITGHAYSGANVLTF
TRBV5-1	.	TRBD1	TRBJ1-1	TGCGCCAGCAGCTTGGAAGACAGGGCCCCTGAAGCTTTCTTT	CASSLEDRAPEAFF
TRBV7-2	.	TRBD2	TRBJ2-7	TGTGCCAGCAGCCTCCGACTAGCGGGAGGGAGGGAGCAGTACTTC	CASSLRLAGGREQYF
TRBV9	.	TRBD1	TRBJ1-2	TGTGCCAGCAGTAAAGGGGTTAGTCAGGGGGCGGTTTATGGCTACACCTTC	CASSKGVSQGAVYGYTF
TRBV7-9	.	TRBD2	TRBJ2-7	TGTGCCAGCAGCTCCCCTGGGACTAGCGGGTACGAGCAGTACTTC	CASSSPGTSGYEQYF
TRBV7-7	.	TRBD2	TRBJ2-3	TGTGCTAGCAGCTCGGGACTAGCGGGAGGGGCAGATACGCAGTATTTT	CASSSGLAGGADTQYF
TRBV6-5	.	.	TRBJ2-2	TGTGCCAGCAGCCCGATTCCCGCGAACACCGGGGAGCTGTTTTTT	CASSPIPANTGELFF